These T cell receptor beta chains were read from a single sample in a study of OX40 agonist ivuxolimab in advanced cancers. Sequencing used immunoSEQ multiplex PCR; TCRdb keeps in-frame clones, though not all of them. The sample lists about 80,000 clones, around 94% occurring once. This sample comprised CD4+ or CD8+ T cells sorted from blood, obtained in a trial of the OX40 agonist ivuxolimab. The receptors derive from an adult with an advanced solid tumor such as melanoma, head and neck, liver or kidney cancer. Each CDR3 is given with its conserved first and last residue.

>TRBJ2-1|TRBV4-3
CASSQESGLAGYNEQFF
>TRBJ2-7|TRBV14
CASSQRGQGTGEQYF
>TRBJ2-1|TRBV21-1
CASSKYPAGLAGINEQFF
>TRBJ2-7|TRBV28
CASSLSGTVSYEQYF
>TRBJ1-4|TRBV28
CATGRQLNEKLFF
>TRBJ1-1|TRBV6-6
CASRSSLEAFF
>TRBJ1-5|TRBV5-1
CASSLGTGNQPQHF
>TRBJ1-5|TRBV2
CASSDRWDSNQPQHF
>TRBJ1-1|TRBV29-1
CSVFNGGTEAFF
>TRBJ2-7|TRBV5-4
CASSFGKYEQYF
>TRBJ2-7|TRBV7-3
CASSPLAGTYEQYF
>TRBJ2-1|TRBV7-2
CASSLPRSSGGSYNEQFF
>TRBJ2-4|TRBV9
CASSGEDRGDKNIQYF
>TRBJ2-5|TRBV11-2
CASSLWDRGWETQYF
>TRBJ2-5|TRBV7-3
CASSLEDRLETQYF
>TRBJ1-2|TRBV4-3
CASSQAYLSSNYGYTF
>TRBJ2-7|TRBV29-1
CSVEERILAGGAYEQYF
>TRBJ2-5|TRBV29-1
CSVEKGDRGAQYF
>TRBJ2-7|TRBV10-3
CAISLGQDYEQYF
>TRBJ2-1|TRBV7-3
CASSYGLAGDNEQFF
>TRBJ1-6|TRBV2
CATDSSGLQGNSPLHF
>TRBJ2-7|TRBV29-1
CSVLSARRNEQYF
>TRBJ1-1|TRBV7-2
CASSLGKLGNTEAFF
>TRBJ1-4|TRBV27
CASSPLGQGEKLFF
>TRBJ2-1|TRBV28
CASSLLGGYDNEQFF
>TRBJ2-1|TRBV27
CASSFTSGSGLYNEQFF
>TRBJ1-3|TRBV7-2
CASSGRQGVSGNTIYF
>TRBJ2-2|TRBV9
CASRPGDINTGELFF
>TRBJ1-5|TRBV5-8
CASSPIPTGGQPQHF
>TRBJ2-4|TRBV27
CASSLGVAKNIQYF
>TRBJ2-5|TRBV5-4
CASSLVGRTQETQYF
>TRBJ2-1|TRBV6-1
CASSVLYHEQFF
>TRBJ2-7|TRBV5-1
CASSLGASYEQYF
>TRBJ2-3|TRBV7-7
CASSPDRVTDTQYF
>TRBJ2-2|TRBV4-1
CASSHPGQANTGELFF
>TRBJ2-5|TRBV21-1
CASSKKTGTGQETQYF
>TRBJ2-1|TRBV27
CASSFGHNNEQFF
>TRBJ2-7|TRBV5-4
CASSLGGLIDEQYF
>TRBJ2-1|TRBV28
CASSSSSRFRGDYYNEQFF